One T cell receptor beta chain is described in this entry. The entry originates in a study of blood T cell repertoires in COVID-19. The ends lost 4 bases at V and 6 bases at J; junction bases unmatched: 7. Germline V gene sequence: CDR1 SGHAT, CDR2 FQNNGV. The CDR3 sequence is 14 residues long. The table came from immunoSEQ multiplex PCR; TCRdb's copy has only in-frame clones and leaves some out. The repertoire holds approximately 260,000 clones, approximately 86% seen once, with 3% to 4% in the top ten. Cohorts were determined from participant-reported clinical history. The chain couples TRBV11-2 to TRBJ2-7; the match to TRBD2 covers 9 bases. Input material: PBMCs or T cells enriched from blood (not recorded which). The receptor comes from a woman aged 40 to 50 with acute COVID-19. The CDR3 loop is CASSSIAGVREQYF. The CDR3 region has the DNA TGTGCCAGCAGCTCAATAGCGGGAGTACGCGAGCAGTACTTC.